The clone carrying this T cell receptor (beta chain) was observed a few times. Antigen specificity is unknown. The data were obtained in a study of T cell repertoires in cytomegalovirus infection. TCRdb itself ran the reads through MiXCR, one entry per CDR3 protein. The top ten hold approximately 30% of the sample, which has about 190,000 distinct CDR3 sequences, about 30% seen once. The study's findings and limits: HLA-C-restricted, CMV-specific TCR beta clonotypes were dominant ex vivo.

Germline V lookup: CDR1 SGHAT, CDR2 FQNNGV. V was pared by 1 base and J by 12 bases, with 10 bases of the junction left unmatched. CDR3 length equals 15 residues. The clonotype was recovered from a human donor in good health (CMV status not recorded). Some clones in this sample may be carry-over from other donors' samples. The V and J genes are TRBV11-2 and TRBJ1-4; 8 bases agree with TRBD1. The sample was PBMCs. CDR3 sequence: CASSLASGQVRELFF. As DNA, the CDR3 is TGTGCCAGCAGCTTAGCTTCGGGACAGGTCAGGGAACTGTTTTTT.